This T cell receptor (beta chain) was sequenced during a study of blood T cell repertoires in COVID-19. Whole-study context: Donors in the United States, Italy and Spain gave samples during acute or convalescent COVID-19. T cells, B-cell-depleted T cells, or PBMCs supplied cDNA or gDNA.

Original handling: Amplification from reference gene primers served as the basis for estimated nucleated cell counts. Profiled with immunoSEQ multiplex PCR; TCRdb holds only in-frame clones, not every one. For V, J and clone size, that table is used; D and trimming come from the DNA. Found here are 220,000 or so clones, approximately 78% of them singletons; the top ten hold approximately 8.4%. Trimming cost V 2 bases and J 4 bases, with 20 bases left between them. This CDR3 contains 17 residues. CDR1 is MNHEY and CDR2 is SMNVEV in the germline V gene (reference sequence). During active infection, Seattle patients enrolled and were then monitored through disease.

Sequences were obtained from peripheral blood. This clonotype was sampled from a woman of 80 years or more with COVID-19, enrolled during active disease. The V and J genes are TRBV27 and TRBJ1-1; D possibly corresponds to TRBD1 (5 bases). DNA of the CDR3: TGTGCCAGCAGTTTAGGTGTAAGGGGTCAGAAGAGCACTGAAGCTTTCTTT. Its protein is CASSLGVRGQKSTEAFF.